This T cell receptor (beta chain) was identified during a study of T cell changes during pregnancy in multiple sclerosis. The protocol was immunoSEQ multiplex PCR, while the TCRdb copy is restricted to in-frame clones and leaves out a portion. The sample consists of fewer than 90,000 clones, 90% to 95% of them appearing once. This CDR3 comprises 14 residues. Germline V gene lookup returns CDR1 SEHNR and CDR2 FQNEAQ (reference sequence). V was shortened by 5 bases and J by 0 bases, with 8 bases between the two germline ends. The specimen comprised peripheral blood, sampled in the third trimester of pregnancy. This TCR derives from a female donor in good health, enrolled as a control in a pregnancy study. The gene calls are TRBV7-9 and TRBJ2-1; D might be TRBD2 (6 bases). The CDR3 here is CASSTGSSYNEQFF. DNA for the CDR3: TGTGCCAGCAGCACCGGGAGCTCCTACAATGAGCAGTTCTTC.